Below, 11 T cell receptor beta chains from the same sample are listed, as sequenced in a study of T cells in Graves' hyperthyroidism and ophthalmopathy. RNA transcripts provided the source from which TCR beta CDR3 regions were amplified. The study used the HTBI primer set for a first-round RT-PCR of the TCR CDR3. TCRdb reprocessed the multiplex PCR reads with MiXCR, giving one entry per CDR3 protein. The sample records 300,000 to 400,000 distinct CDR3 sequences, roughly an eighth being singletons. Sequenced: blood. The source is a woman under 30 with Graves' hyperthyroidism.

This clonotype was detected many times. V and J are TRBV30 and TRBJ2-7, with a weak D call TRBD2 (5 bases). This CDR3 has 13 residues. The V gene's germline CDR1 is GTSNPN and CDR2 SVGIG (reference sequence). V lost 7 bases and J lost 2, with 15 bases in between. The CDR3 loop is CASLGVLAYEQYF. The CDR3 nucleotides are TGTGCCTCACTCGGGGTTCTGGCCTACGAGCAGTACTTC.

This clonotype was seen ten or more times. This chain uses TRBV7-2 with TRBJ2-5; 9 bases match TRBD2. V lost 5 bases, J lost 0 bases, and 13 bases stayed unmatched. There are 18 residues in the CDR3. Germline lookup yields CDR1 SGHTA and CDR2 FQGNSA. The CDR3 protein is CASSAPGTSGPYQETQYF. CDR3 coding DNA: TGTGCCAGCAGCGCGCCGGGCACTAGCGGGCCCTACCAAGAGACCCAGTACTTC.

The chain has TRBV19 and TRBJ1-3, with D perhaps TRBD1 (5 bases). Germline V gene sequence: CDR1 LNHDA, CDR2 SQIVND (reference sequence). The CDR3 runs to 15 residues. V dropped 5 bases and J dropped 2 bases, with 13 bases sitting between them. CDR3 nucleotides: TGTGCCAGTAGTTTCGCCGGGGGACCTGGAAACACCATATATTTT. Its protein is CASSFAGGPGNTIYF.

The gene calls are TRBV20-1 and TRBJ2-1; 8 bases match TRBD1. CDR3 size: 16 residues. CDR1 DFQATT and CDR2 SNEGSKA come from the germline V gene (reference sequence). J was trimmed by 2 bases and V by 4 bases; bases with no gene match: 10. The CDR3 DNA is TGCAGTGCTACAGAAGGACAGGGTAGAGCCTACAATGAGCAGTTCTTC. Amino acids: CSATEGQGRAYNEQFF.

The chain links TRBV11-2 to TRBJ1-6, with 9 bases aligning to TRBD1. J gave up 9 bases and V 3 bases, and 6 bases lay outside the gene matches. CDR1 and CDR2 (germline): SGHAT, FQNNGV. This CDR3 has 15 amino acids. CDR3 residues: CASSFPGQGISPLHF. The CDR3 DNA sequence: TGTGCCAGCAGCTTTCCTGGACAGGGGATTTCACCCCTCCACTTT. Drawing the rest from reference TRBV11-2 and TRBJ1-6, the complete variable domain is EAGVAQSPRYKIIEKRQSVAFWCNPISGHATLYWYQQILGQGPKLLIQFQNNGVVDDSQLPKDRFSAERLKGVDSTLKIQPAKLEDSAVYLCASSFPGQGISPLHFGNGTRLTVT.

This clonotype appeared many times. The genes are TRBV10-3 and TRBJ2-3; either TRBD1 or TRBD2 may supply D (5 bases each). The CDR3 sequence is 15 residues long. Germline V lookup: CDR1 ENHRY, CDR2 SYGVKD. The ends were cut back, 6 bases at V and 2 bases at J, with 15 bases in the middle. This chain's CDR3 is CAISSDGTSTDTQYF. Here the CDR3 DNA reads TGTGCCATCAGCTCCGACGGGACGTCCACAGATACGCAGTATTTT.

CDR3 DNA: TGTGCCAGCAGCATCAACGGACAGGAACAAGAGACCCAGTACTTC. It translates to CASSINGQEQETQYF. The chain has TRBV7-2 and TRBJ2-5; 7 bases agree with TRBD1. CDR1 is SGHTA and CDR2 is FQGNSA in the germline V gene. The CDR3 has 15 amino acids. V was pared by 5 bases and J by 2 bases, with 8 bases of the junction left unmatched. Combining the CDR3 with reference TRBV7-2 and TRBJ2-5 gives the whole variable domain GAGVSQSPSNKVTEKGKDVELRCDPISGHTALYWYRQSLGQGLEFLIYFQGNSAPDKSGLPSDRFSAERTGGSVSTLTIQRTQQEDSAVYLCASSINGQEQETQYFGPGTRLLVL.

The chain has TRBV10-3 and TRBJ1-2, with D uncertain. Germline-derived CDR1 and CDR2 are ENHRY and SYGVKD. The CDR3 has 13 residues. V gave up 3 bases and J gave up 8 bases, with 13 bases separating them. This chain's CDR3 is CAISERPAGGYTF. CDR3 in DNA: TGTGCCATCAGTGAACGCCCAGCGGGCGGCTACACCTTC.

In its sample, this clonotype was seen many times. J is TRBJ2-7 and V is TRBV28; D is perhaps TRBD2 (5 bases). This CDR3 spans 18 amino acids. Trimming removed 1 base at V and 2 bases at J, with 21 bases between. Germline lookup yields CDR1 MDHEN and CDR2 SYDVKM. CDR3 sequence reads: CASSLSEGWGWGAYEQYF. The CDR3 DNA is TGTGCCAGCAGTTTATCAGAGGGATGGGGATGGGGAGCCTACGAGCAGTACTTC.

This clonotype was recorded many times. The V gene is TRBV11-1, the J gene TRBJ2-1, with 7 bases identical to TRBD2. Germline lookup yields CDR1 SGHAT and CDR2 FQDESV (reference sequence). V trimming: 5 bases; J trimming: 3 bases; junction bases outside the gene matches: 7. This CDR3 has 15 residues. DNA of the CDR3: TGTGCCAGCAGCCCATCTAGCGGACTCTACAATGAGCAGTTCTTC. Translated: CASSPSSGLYNEQFF.

This clonotype has ten or more counts. The rearrangement links TRBV12-3 or TRBV12-4 to TRBJ2-1; D gene unclear. Deletions cut 3 bases from V and 8 bases from J, with 14 bases between. This CDR3 has 14 amino acids. CDR3 sequence reads: CASSFAPGGHEQFF. CDR3 sequence (DNA): TGTGCCAGCAGTTTCGCGCCGGGCGGCCATGAGCAGTTCTTC.